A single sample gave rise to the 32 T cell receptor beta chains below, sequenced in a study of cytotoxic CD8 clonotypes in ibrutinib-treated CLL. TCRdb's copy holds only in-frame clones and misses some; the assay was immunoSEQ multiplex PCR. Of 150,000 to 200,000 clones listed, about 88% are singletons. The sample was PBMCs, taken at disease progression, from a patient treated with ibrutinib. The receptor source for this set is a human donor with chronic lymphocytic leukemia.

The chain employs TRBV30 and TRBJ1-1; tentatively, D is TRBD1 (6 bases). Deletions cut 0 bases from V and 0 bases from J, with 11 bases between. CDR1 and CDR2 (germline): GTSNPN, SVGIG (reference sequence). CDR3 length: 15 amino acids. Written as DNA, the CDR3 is TGTGCCTGGAGTGTAGGGGGATTCATGAACACTGAAGCTTTCTTT. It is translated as CAWSVGGFMNTEAFF.

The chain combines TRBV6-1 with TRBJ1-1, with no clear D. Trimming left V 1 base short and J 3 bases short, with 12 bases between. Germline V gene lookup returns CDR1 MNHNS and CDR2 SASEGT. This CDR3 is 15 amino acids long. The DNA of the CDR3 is TGTGCCAGCAGTGAAGTAGGGTATCGGGACACTGAAGCTTTCTTT. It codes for CASSEVGYRDTEAFF.

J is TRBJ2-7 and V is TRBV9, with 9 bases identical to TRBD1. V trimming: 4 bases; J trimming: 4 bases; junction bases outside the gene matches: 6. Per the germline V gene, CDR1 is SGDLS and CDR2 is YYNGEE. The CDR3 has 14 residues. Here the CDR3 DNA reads TGTGCCAGCAGCAAGGGACAGGGCTCGTACGAGCAGTACTTC. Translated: CASSKGQGSYEQYF.

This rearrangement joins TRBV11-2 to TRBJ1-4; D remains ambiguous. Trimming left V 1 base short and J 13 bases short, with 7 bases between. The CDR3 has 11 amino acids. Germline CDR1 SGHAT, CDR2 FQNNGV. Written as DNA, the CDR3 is TGTGCCAGCAGCTTAGGCCTGGCACTGTTTTTT. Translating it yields CASSLGLALFF.

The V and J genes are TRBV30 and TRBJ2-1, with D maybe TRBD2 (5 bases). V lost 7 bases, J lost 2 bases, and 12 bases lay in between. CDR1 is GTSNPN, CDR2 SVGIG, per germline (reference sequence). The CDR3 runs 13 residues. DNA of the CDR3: TGTGCCTCAACCGGGGTGGCCTACAATGAGCAGTTCTTC. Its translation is CASTGVAYNEQFF.

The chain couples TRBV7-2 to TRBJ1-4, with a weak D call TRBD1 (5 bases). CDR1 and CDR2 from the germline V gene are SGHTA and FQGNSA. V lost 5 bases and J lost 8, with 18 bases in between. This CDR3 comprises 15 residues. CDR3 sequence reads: CASSPNGGRSEKLFF. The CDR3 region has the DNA TGTGCCAGCAGCCCAAACGGGGGGAGAAGCGAAAAACTGTTTTTT.

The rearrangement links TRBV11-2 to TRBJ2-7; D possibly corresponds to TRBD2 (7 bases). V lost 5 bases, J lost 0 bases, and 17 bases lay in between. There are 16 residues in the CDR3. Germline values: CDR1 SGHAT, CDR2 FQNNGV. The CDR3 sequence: CASSPPGGGSSYEQYF. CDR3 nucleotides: TGTGCCAGCAGCCCTCCCGGGGGCGGGAGCTCCTACGAGCAGTACTTC.

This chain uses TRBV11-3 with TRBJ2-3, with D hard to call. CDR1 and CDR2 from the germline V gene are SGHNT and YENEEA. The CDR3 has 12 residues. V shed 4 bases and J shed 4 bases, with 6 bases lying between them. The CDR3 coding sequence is TGTGCCAGCAGCTCCCACCCAGATACGCAGTATTTT. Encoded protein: CASSSHPDTQYF.

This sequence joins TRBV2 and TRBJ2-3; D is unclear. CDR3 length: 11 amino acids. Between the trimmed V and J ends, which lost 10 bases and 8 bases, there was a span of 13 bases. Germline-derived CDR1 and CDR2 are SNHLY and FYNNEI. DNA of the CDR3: TGTGCCACGGAAGTTATAGGTACGCAGTATTTT. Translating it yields CATEVIGTQYF.

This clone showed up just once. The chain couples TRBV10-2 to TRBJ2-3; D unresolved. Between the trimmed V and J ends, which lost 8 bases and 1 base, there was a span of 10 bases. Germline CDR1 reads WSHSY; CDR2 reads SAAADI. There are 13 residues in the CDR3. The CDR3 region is CASGEGRTDTQYF. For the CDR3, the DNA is TGCGCCAGCGGCGAAGGACGCACAGATACGCAGTATTTT.

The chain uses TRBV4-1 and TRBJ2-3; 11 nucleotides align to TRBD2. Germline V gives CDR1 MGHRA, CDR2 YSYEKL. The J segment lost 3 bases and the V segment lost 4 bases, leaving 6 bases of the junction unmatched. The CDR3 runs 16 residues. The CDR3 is CASSRRLAGQTDTQYF. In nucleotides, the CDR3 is TGCGCCAGCAGCCGCAGACTAGCGGGACAGACAGATACGCAGTATTTT.

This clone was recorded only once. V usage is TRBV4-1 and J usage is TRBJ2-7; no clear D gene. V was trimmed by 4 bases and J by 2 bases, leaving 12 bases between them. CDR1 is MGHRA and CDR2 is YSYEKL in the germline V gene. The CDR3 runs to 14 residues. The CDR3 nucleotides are TGCGCCAGCAGCCCCCCACGTCGACCCTACGAGCAGTACTTC. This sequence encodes CASSPPRRPYEQYF.

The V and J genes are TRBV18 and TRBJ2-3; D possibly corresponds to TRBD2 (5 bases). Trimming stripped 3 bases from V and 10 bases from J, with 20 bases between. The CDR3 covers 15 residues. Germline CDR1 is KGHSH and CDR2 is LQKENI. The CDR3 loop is CASSPPYPLGNAQYF. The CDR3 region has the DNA TGTGCCAGCTCACCGCCCTACCCACTCGGGAATGCGCAGTATTTT.

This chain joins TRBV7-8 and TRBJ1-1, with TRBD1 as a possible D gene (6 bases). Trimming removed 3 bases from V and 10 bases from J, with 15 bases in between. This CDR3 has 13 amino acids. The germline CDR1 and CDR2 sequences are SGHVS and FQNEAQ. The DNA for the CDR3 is TGTGCCAGCAGCTTCGAACAGGGCTTGGGAGCTTTCTTT. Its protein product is CASSFEQGLGAFF.

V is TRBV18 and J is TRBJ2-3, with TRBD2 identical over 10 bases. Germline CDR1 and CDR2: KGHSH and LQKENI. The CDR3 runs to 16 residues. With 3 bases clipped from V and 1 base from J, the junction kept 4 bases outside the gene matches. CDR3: CASSPLAGGGTDTQYF. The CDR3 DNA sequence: TGTGCCAGCTCACCCTTAGCGGGAGGAGGCACAGATACGCAGTATTTT.

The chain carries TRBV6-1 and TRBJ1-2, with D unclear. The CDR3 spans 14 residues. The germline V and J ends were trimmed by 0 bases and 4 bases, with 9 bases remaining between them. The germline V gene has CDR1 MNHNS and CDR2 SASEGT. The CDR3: CASSEAVQSYGYTF. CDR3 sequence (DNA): TGTGCCAGCAGTGAAGCTGTACAAAGCTATGGCTACACCTTC.

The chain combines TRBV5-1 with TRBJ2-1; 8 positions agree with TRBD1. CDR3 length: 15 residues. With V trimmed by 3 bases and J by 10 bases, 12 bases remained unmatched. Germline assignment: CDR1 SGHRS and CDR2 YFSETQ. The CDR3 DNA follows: TGCGCCAGCAGCTGGGGGTACAGGGGGATTCGGGAGCAGTTCTTC. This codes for CASSWGYRGIREQFF.

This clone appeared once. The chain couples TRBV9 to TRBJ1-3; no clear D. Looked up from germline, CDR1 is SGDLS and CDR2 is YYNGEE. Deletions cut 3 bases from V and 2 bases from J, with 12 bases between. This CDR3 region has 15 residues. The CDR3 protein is CASSEDPAAGNTIYF. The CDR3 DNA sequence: TGTGCCAGCAGCGAGGACCCAGCGGCTGGAAACACCATATATTTT.

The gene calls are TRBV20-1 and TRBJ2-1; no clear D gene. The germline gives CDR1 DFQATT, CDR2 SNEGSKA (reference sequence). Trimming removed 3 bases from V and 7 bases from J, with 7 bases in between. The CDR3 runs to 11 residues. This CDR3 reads CSASAVNEQFF. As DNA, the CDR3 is TGCAGTGCTAGTGCGGTTAATGAGCAGTTCTTC.

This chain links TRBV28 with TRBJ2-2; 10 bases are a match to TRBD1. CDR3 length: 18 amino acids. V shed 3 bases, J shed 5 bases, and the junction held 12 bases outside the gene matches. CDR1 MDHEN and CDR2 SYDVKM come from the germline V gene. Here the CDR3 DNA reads TGTGCCAGCAGTTTCTTGGGACAGGGGAGGGACTCGACCGGGGAGCTGTTTTTT. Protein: CASSFLGQGRDSTGELFF. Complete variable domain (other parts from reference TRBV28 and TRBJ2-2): DVKVTQSSRYLVKRTGEKVFLECVQDMDHENMFWYRQDPGLGLRLIYFSYDVKMKEKGDIPEGYSVSREKKERFSLILESASTNQTSMYLCASSFLGQGRDSTGELFFGEGSRLTVL.

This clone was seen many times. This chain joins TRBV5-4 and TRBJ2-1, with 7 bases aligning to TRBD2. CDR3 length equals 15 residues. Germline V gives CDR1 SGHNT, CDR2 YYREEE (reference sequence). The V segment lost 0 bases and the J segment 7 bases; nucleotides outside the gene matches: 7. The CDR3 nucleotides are TGTGCCAGCAGCTTGGGAGGCGGGAGCTGGAATGAGCAGTTCTTC. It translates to CASSLGGGSWNEQFF. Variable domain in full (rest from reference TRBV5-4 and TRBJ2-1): ETGVTQSPTHLIKTRGQQVTLRCSSQSGHNTVSWYQQALGQGPQFIFQYYREEENGRGNFPPRFSGLQFPNYSSELNVNALELDDSALYLCASSLGGGSWNEQFFGPGTRLTVL.

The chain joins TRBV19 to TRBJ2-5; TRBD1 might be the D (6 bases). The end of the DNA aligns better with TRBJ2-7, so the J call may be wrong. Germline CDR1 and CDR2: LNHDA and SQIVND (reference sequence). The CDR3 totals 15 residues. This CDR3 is CASSRNRVSRTEQYF. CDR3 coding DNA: TGTGCCAGTAGTAGGAACAGGGTGTCCCGGACCGAGCAGTACTTC.

CDR3 amino acids: CASSFDGPQPQHF. In DNA, the CDR3 is TGCGCCAGCAGCTTCGACGGGCCGCAGCCCCAGCATTTT. The chain employs TRBV5-1 and TRBJ1-5; D remains ambiguous. Germline CDR1 reads SGHRS; CDR2 reads YFSETQ. Trimming stripped 2 bases from V and 7 bases from J, with 10 bases between. The CDR3 covers 13 residues.

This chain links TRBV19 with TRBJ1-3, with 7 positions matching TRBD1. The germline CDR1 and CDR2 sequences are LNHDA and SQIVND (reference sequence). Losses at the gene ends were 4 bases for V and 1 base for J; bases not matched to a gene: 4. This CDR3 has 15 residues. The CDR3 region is CASSKGRGSGNTIYF. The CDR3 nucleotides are TGTGCCAGTAGTAAGGGCAGGGGGTCTGGAAACACCATATATTTT.

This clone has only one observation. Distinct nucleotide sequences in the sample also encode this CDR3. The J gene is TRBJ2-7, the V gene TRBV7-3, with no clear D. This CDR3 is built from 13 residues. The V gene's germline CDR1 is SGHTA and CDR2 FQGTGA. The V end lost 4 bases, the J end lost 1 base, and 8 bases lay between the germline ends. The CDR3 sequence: CASSSGGSYEQYF. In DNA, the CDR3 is TGTGCCAGCAGCTCAGGCGGATCCTACGAGCAGTACTTC.

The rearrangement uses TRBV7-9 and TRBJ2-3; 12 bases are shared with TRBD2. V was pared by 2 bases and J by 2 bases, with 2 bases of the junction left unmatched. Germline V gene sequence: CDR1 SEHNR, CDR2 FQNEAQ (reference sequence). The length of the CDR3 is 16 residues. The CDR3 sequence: CASSLLAGGPTDTQYF. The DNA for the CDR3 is TGTGCCAGCAGCTTACTAGCGGGAGGGCCCACAGATACGCAGTATTTT. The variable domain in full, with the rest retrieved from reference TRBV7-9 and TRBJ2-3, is DTGVSQNPRHKITKRGQNVTFRCDPISEHNRLYWYRQTLGQGPEFLTYFQNEAQLEKSRLLSDRFSAERPKGSFSTLEIQRTEQGDSAMYLCASSLLAGGPTDTQYFGPGTRLTVL.

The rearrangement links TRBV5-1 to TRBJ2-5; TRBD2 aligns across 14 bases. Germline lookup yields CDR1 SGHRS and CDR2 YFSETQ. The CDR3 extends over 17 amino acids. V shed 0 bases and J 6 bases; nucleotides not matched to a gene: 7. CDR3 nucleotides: TGCGCCAGCAGCTTGGGAGGACTAGCGGGAGGTATGAAGACCCAGTACTTC. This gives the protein CASSLGGLAGGMKTQYF.

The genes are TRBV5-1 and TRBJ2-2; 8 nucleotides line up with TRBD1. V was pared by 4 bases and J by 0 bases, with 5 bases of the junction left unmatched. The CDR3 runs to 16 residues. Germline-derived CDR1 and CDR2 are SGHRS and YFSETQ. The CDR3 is CASSPQQGANTGELFF. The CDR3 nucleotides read TGCGCCAGCAGCCCCCAACAGGGGGCGAACACCGGGGAGCTGTTTTTT.

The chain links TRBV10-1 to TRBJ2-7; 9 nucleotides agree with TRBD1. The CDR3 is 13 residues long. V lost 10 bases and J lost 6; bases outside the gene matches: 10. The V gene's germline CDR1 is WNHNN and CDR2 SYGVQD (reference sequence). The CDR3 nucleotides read TGCGCCACCTGGGACAGGGTGGCAGGCGAGCAGTACTTC. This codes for CATWDRVAGEQYF.

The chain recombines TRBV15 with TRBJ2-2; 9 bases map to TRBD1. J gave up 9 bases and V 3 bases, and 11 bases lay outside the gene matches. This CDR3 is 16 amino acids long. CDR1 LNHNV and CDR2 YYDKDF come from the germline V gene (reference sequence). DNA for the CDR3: TGTGCCACCAGCAGTGTCCGGGACAGGGCTATCCGGGAGCTGTTTTTT. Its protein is CATSSVRDRAIRELFF.

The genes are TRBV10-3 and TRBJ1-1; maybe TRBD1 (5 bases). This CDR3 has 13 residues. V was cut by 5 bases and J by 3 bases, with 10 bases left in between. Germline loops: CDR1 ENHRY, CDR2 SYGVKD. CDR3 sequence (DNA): TGTGCCATCAGTCCACGGGGGGACACTGAAGCTTTCTTT. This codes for CAISPRGDTEAFF.

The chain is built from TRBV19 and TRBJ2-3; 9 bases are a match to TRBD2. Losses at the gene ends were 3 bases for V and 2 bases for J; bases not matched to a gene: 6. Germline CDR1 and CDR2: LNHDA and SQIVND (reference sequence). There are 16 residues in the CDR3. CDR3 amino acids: CASSIKLAGHTDTQYF. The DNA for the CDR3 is TGTGCCAGTAGTATCAAACTAGCGGGCCACACAGATACGCAGTATTTT.